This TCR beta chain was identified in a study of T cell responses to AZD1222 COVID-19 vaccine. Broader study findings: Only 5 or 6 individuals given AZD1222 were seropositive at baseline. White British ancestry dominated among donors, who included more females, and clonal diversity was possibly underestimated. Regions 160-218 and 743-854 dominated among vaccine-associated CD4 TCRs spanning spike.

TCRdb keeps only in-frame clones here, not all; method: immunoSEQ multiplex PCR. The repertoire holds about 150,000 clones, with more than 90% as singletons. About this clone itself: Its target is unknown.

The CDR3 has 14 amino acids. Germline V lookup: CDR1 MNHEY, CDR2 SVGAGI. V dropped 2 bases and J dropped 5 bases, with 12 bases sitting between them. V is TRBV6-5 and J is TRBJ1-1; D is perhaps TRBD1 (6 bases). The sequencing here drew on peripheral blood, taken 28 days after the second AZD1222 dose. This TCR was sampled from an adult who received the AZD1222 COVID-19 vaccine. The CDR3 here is CASSYPGVSTEAFF. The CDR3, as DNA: TGTGCCAGCAGTTACCCAGGGGTTTCTACTGAAGCTTTCTTT.